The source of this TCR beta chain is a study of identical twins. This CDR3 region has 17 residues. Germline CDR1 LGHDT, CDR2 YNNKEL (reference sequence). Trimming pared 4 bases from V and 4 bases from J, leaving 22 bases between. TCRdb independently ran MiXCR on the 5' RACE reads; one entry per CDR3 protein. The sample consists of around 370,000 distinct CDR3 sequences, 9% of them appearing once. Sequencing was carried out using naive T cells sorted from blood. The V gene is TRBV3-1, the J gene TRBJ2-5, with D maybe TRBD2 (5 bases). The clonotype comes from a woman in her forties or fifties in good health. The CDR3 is CASSPLTPSGFGETQYF. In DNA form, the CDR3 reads TGTGCCAGCAGCCCCCTGACCCCCAGCGGATTCGGAGAGACCCAGTACTTC.